The 15 T cell receptor beta chains reported below all come from one sample, sequenced in a study of blood T cells in healthy people across ages. The authors ran a second PCR of about 6 to 11 cycles using a sample-barcoded 5' primer and a J-beta primer mix. TCRdb used MiXCR to reprocess the 5' RACE reads, holding one entry per CDR3 protein. The profile shows about 670,000 distinct CDR3 sequences, approximately 40% of them singletons. The sequenced sample was blood. These receptors were taken from an elderly man in good health.

The rearrangement links TRBV21-1 to TRBJ1-1; the table's D call, TRBD1, was not checked against the DNA. TRBV21-1 is an annotated pseudogene. The CDR3 is 18 residues long. CDR3: CASSKGAGQGPMNTEAFF. In DNA, the CDR3 is TGTGCCAGCAGCAAAGGGGCGGGCCAGGGACCTATGAACACTGAAGCTTTCTTT.

This clonotype was counted only a few times. The chain couples TRBV29-1 to TRBJ2-3; D tentatively fits TRBD1 or TRBD2 (5 bases each). The V end lost 7 bases, the J end lost 5 bases, and 13 bases lay between the germline ends. Germline V lookup: CDR1 SQVTM, CDR2 ANQGSEA. The CDR3 length is 12 residues. The CDR3 coding sequence is TGCAGCGAGCTGGGGGAACTAGATACGCAGTATTTT. Translated, it gives CSELGELDTQYF.

CDR3 in DNA: TGTGCCAGCAGCCAAGTGAGGGGAGGATCCGGTGGCTACACCTTC. Protein product: CASSQVRGGSGGYTF. The chain joins TRBV14 to TRBJ1-2, with D possibly being TRBD1 (5 bases). This CDR3 spans 15 amino acids. Germline V gene data show CDR1 as SGHDN and CDR2 as FVKESK. V was pared by 1 base and J by 7 bases, with 16 bases between.

The V call is TRBV5-1, the J call TRBJ2-6; TRBD1 matches 9 bases. CDR3 length equals 20 residues. The germline V gene has CDR1 SGHRS and CDR2 YFSETQ. The J segment lost 4 bases and the V segment lost 4 bases, leaving 18 bases of the junction unmatched. CDR3 DNA: TGCGCCAGCAGCCCGGACAGGGGTCGGTACCTAAGATCCGGGGCCAACGTCCTGACTTTC. This translates into CASSPDRGRYLRSGANVLTF.

V usage is TRBV7-2 and J usage is TRBJ2-7; weak D call: TRBD1 (5 bases). Per the germline V gene, CDR1 is SGHTA and CDR2 is FQGNSA. The CDR3 loop spans 13 amino acids. The V end was cut by 1 base, the J end by 5 bases, with 9 bases between. CDR3 sequence reads: CASSLVGRDEQYF. The CDR3 DNA reads as TGTGCCAGCAGCTTAGTGGGCAGGGACGAGCAGTACTTC.

V and J are TRBV5-1 and TRBJ2-1; 7 bases agree with TRBD2. This CDR3 has 14 amino acids. The germline V gene has CDR1 SGHRS and CDR2 YFSETQ. After removal of 2 bases from V and 6 bases from J, the junction contained 5 bases not matched to a gene. The CDR3 bases are TGCGCCAGCAGCTTTGGGGGGGGAACCAATGAGCAGTTCTTC. Translated, it gives CASSFGGGTNEQFF.

The chain combines TRBV20-1 with TRBJ2-5; no reliable D call. The V end was cut by 6 bases, the J end by 4 bases, with 15 bases between. The CDR3 has 13 amino acids. CDR1 DFQATT and CDR2 SNEGSKA come from the germline V gene (reference sequence). Here the CDR3 DNA reads TGCAGTGCCTTACGAGCGAGGTTAGAGACCCAGTACTTC. Amino acids: CSALRARLETQYF.

The V and J genes are TRBV6-2 or TRBV6-3 and TRBJ2-5; no definite D call. This CDR3 comprises 13 residues. In germline, CDR1 is MNHEY, CDR2 SVGEGT. Trimming took off 4 bases at V and 4 bases at J, with 10 bases between the two ends. CDR3 loop: CASSFSKSETQYF. Written as DNA, the CDR3 is TGTGCCAGCAGTTTTAGCAAGTCAGAGACCCAGTACTTC.

The chain carries TRBV20-1 and TRBJ1-4, with D perhaps matching TRBD1 (6 bases). From germline, CDR1 is DFQATT and CDR2 SNEGSKA (reference sequence). CDR3 length equals 15 residues. The germline V and J ends were trimmed by 6 bases and 6 bases, with 20 bases remaining between them. The CDR3 reads CSAQQGGTRDEKLFF. For the CDR3, the DNA is TGCAGTGCCCAACAAGGGGGGACACGAGATGAAAAACTGTTTTTT.

J is TRBJ2-1 and V is TRBV4-1; D could derive from TRBD1 or TRBD2 (5 bases each). This CDR3 has 16 residues. Germline loops: CDR1 MGHRA, CDR2 YSYEKL. The V end lost 4 bases, the J end lost 2 bases, and 15 bases lay between the germline ends. The CDR3 protein is CASSLGTSLAYNEQFF. Here the CDR3 DNA reads TGCGCCAGCAGCCTAGGGACGTCTTTAGCCTACAATGAGCAGTTCTTC.

The genes are TRBV27 and TRBJ1-2, with 7 nucleotides matching TRBD1. The CDR3 length is 15 residues. Per the germline V gene, CDR1 is MNHEY and CDR2 is SMNVEV (reference sequence). V trimming: 4 bases; J trimming: 8 bases; junction bases outside the gene matches: 13. CDR3 sequence (DNA): TGTGCCAGCAGTTCCTTAGACAGGGAACTCCAGGGCTACACCTTC. The encoded protein is CASSSLDRELQGYTF.

The chain uses TRBV14 and TRBJ2-2; 10 nucleotides agree with TRBD1. CDR1 and CDR2 (germline): SGHDN, FVKESK. The CDR3 extends over 16 amino acids. With 2 bases clipped from V and 5 bases from J, the junction kept 5 bases outside the gene matches. The CDR3, as DNA: TGTGCCAGCAGCCAAAAGACAGGGGGCGGAACCGGGGAGCTGTTTTTT. This translates into CASSQKTGGGTGELFF.

This clonotype has a handful of counts. The genes are TRBV7-9 and TRBJ2-7, with no clear D. Germline loops: CDR1 SEHNR, CDR2 FQNEAQ (reference sequence). V lost 2 bases and J lost 3, with 11 bases in between. This CDR3 contains 14 residues. In DNA, the CDR3 is TGTGCCAGCAGCTTATCCCAACAGATCTACGAGCAGTACTTC. This encodes CASSLSQQIYEQYF. The full variable domain, completed using reference TRBV7-9 and TRBJ2-7, is DTGVSQNPRHKITKRGQNVTFRCDPISEHNRLYWYRQTLGQGPEFLTYFQNEAQLEKSRLLSDRFSAERPKGSFSTLEIQRTEQGDSAMYLCASSLSQQIYEQYFGPGTRLTVT.

This clonotype came up many times. The chain uses TRBV6-1 and TRBJ2-1, with D tentatively TRBD1 or TRBD2 (5 bases each). From germline, CDR1 is MNHNS and CDR2 SASEGT. V gave up 0 bases and J gave up 4 bases, with 10 bases separating them. The CDR3 contains 15 residues. The CDR3 region is CASSEAGTSYNEQFF. In DNA form, the CDR3 reads TGTGCCAGCAGTGAAGCCGGGACCTCATACAATGAGCAGTTCTTC.

As to this clonotype: It is likely a read error, because the conserved phenylalanine at the end of the CDR3 is missing. The V and J genes are TRBV7-2 and TRBJ2-5; possibly TRBD1 for D (6 bases). The assigned J gene may be wrong: the sequence end matches TRBJ2-7 better. The CDR3 runs to 14 residues. Germline V CDR1 and CDR2: SGHTA, FQGNSA. CDR3 nucleotide sequence: TGTGCCAGCAGCTTAGCAGGCAGGGGTTACGAGCAGTACTCC. Translation gives CASSLAGRGYEQYS.